A selection of T cell receptor beta chains follows, all from one sample in a study of blood T cells in healthy people across ages. TCRdb redid the calling of the 5' RACE reads with MiXCR, one entry per CDR3 protein. This table has fewer than 2,000,000 distinct CDR3 sequences, about two fifths appearing once. The sample was blood. Source of these receptors: a human donor in good health. The CDR3 runs from the conserved cysteine through the conserved F or W. The size of a clone is reported for some rows only, either as once, few or many, or as a class for expanded clones.

abundance: -; v_gene: TRBV29-1; CDR3aa: CSVEGVGQGSEQYF
abundance: -; v_gene: TRBV28; CDR3aa: CASSLWAQGVLADTQYF
abundance: -; v_gene: TRBV7-8; CDR3aa: CASSPAGGDVTEQYF
abundance: -; v_gene: TRBV11-2; CDR3aa: CASRRPGTGAYEQYF
abundance: -; v_gene: TRBV28; CDR3aa: CASSSPTDGYTF
abundance: -; v_gene: TRBV7-2; CDR3aa: CASSLPGLAGGNERFF
abundance: -; v_gene: TRBV28; CDR3aa: CASRKTSGGPREQYF
abundance: once; v_gene: TRBV15; CDR3aa: CATSRKQGSLSMNTEAFF
abundance: -; v_gene: TRBV20-1; CDR3aa: CSASEGTLNTEAFF
abundance: few; v_gene: TRBV2; CDR3aa: CASSEEIGTGTINYGYTF
abundance: -; v_gene: TRBV12-3/TRBV12-4; CDR3aa: CASSLTRPPSYGYTF
abundance: -; v_gene: TRBV7-8; CDR3aa: CASVIHRGRRETQYF
abundance: few; v_gene: TRBV6-5; CDR3aa: CASSYGGGGWTGELFF
abundance: -; v_gene: TRBV30; CDR3aa: CAWKAGADNEQFF
abundance: -; v_gene: TRBV28; CDR3aa: CASSTGGNSPLHF
abundance: once; v_gene: TRBV11-1; CDR3aa: CASSHGQAKNTEAFF
abundance: -; v_gene: TRBV10-3; CDR3aa: CAISVGTRGGNGYTF
abundance: many; v_gene: TRBV4-1; CDR3aa: CASSQVTRTGELFF
abundance: -; v_gene: TRBV29-1; CDR3aa: CSVGSSGDTGELFF
abundance: -; v_gene: TRBV6-1; CDR3aa: CASSGYRGSYEQFF
abundance: -; v_gene: TRBV7-9; CDR3aa: CASSLALGVSYEQYF
abundance: -; v_gene: TRBV13; CDR3aa: CASSLRAGRSSYEQYF
abundance: few; v_gene: TRBV7-9; CDR3aa: CASSPQTETEAFF
abundance: -; v_gene: TRBV6-6; CDR3aa: CASSLPGQVGYEQYF
abundance: -; v_gene: TRBV7-9; CDR3aa: CASSPQENTEAFF
abundance: few; v_gene: TRBV7-2; CDR3aa: CASSLEVRGNGYTF
abundance: -; v_gene: TRBV5-6; CDR3aa: CASSLGLGGADTQYF
abundance: few; v_gene: TRBV14; CDR3aa: CASSQDISGEQYF
abundance: -; v_gene: TRBV6-5; CDR3aa: CASRHRQGAGNSPLHF
abundance: -; v_gene: TRBV6-1; CDR3aa: CASKPQVENTEAFF
abundance: -; v_gene: TRBV3-1; CDR3aa: CASSQVPGSYGYTF
abundance: -; v_gene: TRBV5-6; CDR3aa: CASSYLSTGPYGYTF
abundance: -; v_gene: TRBV27; CDR3aa: CASSPQRWSTEAFF
abundance: many; v_gene: TRBV7-2; CDR3aa: CATRRLGGGAEITDTQYF
abundance: -; v_gene: TRBV7-2; CDR3aa: CASSQDRVDNSPLHF